Below, 10 T cell receptor beta chains from the same sample are listed, as sequenced in a study of T cell changes during pregnancy in multiple sclerosis. Clones were read by immunoSEQ multiplex PCR, and TCRdb kept only the in-frame ones, dropping some. This table has 120,000 or so clones, 80% to 95% appearing once. This sample comprised peripheral blood, obtained before pregnancy. The receptors stem from a female donor with multiple sclerosis, enrolled in a pregnancy study.

This chain joins TRBV2 and TRBJ2-3, with D possibly matching TRBD1 (5 bases). V was shortened by 4 bases and J by 2 bases, with 7 bases between the two germline ends. The CDR3 runs to 13 residues. Germline values: CDR1 SNHLY, CDR2 FYNNEI. CDR3 region: CASSGGLTDTQYF. The DNA of the CDR3 is TGTGCCAGCAGTGGGGGCCTCACAGATACGCAGTATTTT.

The chain couples TRBV27 to TRBJ1-2; tentatively, D is TRBD1 (6 bases). The length of the CDR3 is 13 residues. Trimming removed 5 bases from V and 8 bases from J, with 15 bases in between. The germline V gene encodes CDR1 MNHEY and CDR2 SMNVEV (reference sequence). DNA of the CDR3: TGTGCCAGCAGTCTACAACAGGGTAGGGGCTACACCTTC. This gives the protein CASSLQQGRGYTF.

The J gene is TRBJ2-1, the V gene TRBV10-3, with 7 bases identical to TRBD2. Germline trimming cut 0 bases from V and 5 bases from J; bases unmatched to any gene: 10. The CDR3 consists of 17 residues. The germline V gene encodes CDR1 ENHRY and CDR2 SYGVKD. CDR3 loop: CAISESIRLAEDNEQFF. Written as DNA, the CDR3 is TGTGCCATCAGTGAGTCAATTAGACTAGCAGAAGACAATGAGCAGTTCTTC.

This chain uses TRBV5-1 with TRBJ2-7; no clear D. Germline V gives CDR1 SGHRS, CDR2 YFSETQ. The V and J ends lost 0 bases and 1 base respectively, with 5 bases between them. This CDR3 is 13 amino acids long. The CDR3 sequence is CASSLARSYEQYF. The CDR3 region has the DNA TGCGCCAGCAGCTTGGCCAGGTCCTACGAGCAGTACTTC.

This rearrangement joins TRBV5-1 to TRBJ2-7; perhaps TRBD2 as D (5 bases). The CDR3 runs 13 residues. The V gene's germline CDR1 is SGHRS and CDR2 YFSETQ. Trimming pared 3 bases from V and 3 bases from J, leaving 10 bases between. CDR3 protein: CASSWGGGYEQYF. Written as DNA, the CDR3 is TGCGCCAGCAGCTGGGGTGGAGGCTACGAGCAGTACTTC.

The chain employs TRBV2 and TRBJ1-5; 9 bases line up with TRBD1. J gave up 6 bases and V 6 bases, and 6 bases lay outside the gene matches. Germline V lookup: CDR1 SNHLY, CDR2 FYNNEI. The CDR3 extends over 14 amino acids. The CDR3 here is CASRGGQGRQPQHF. The CDR3 nucleotides read TGTGCCAGCAGAGGTGGACAGGGGCGTCAGCCCCAGCATTTT.

The V call is TRBV7-9, the J call TRBJ1-2; 7 bases line up with TRBD1. The germline V gene encodes CDR1 SEHNR and CDR2 FQNEAQ (reference sequence). V trimming: 5 bases; J trimming: 3 bases; junction bases outside the gene matches: 6. The CDR3 sequence is 14 residues long. CDR3 bases: TGTGCCAGCAGCCCGAGACAGGGCGACTATGGCTACACCTTC. Its protein is CASSPRQGDYGYTF.

A word on this clone: Additional DNA sequences in this sample encode the identical CDR3. The chain carries TRBV5-1 and TRBJ1-3, with 9 bases identical to TRBD1. The V gene's germline CDR1 is SGHRS and CDR2 YFSETQ. V trimming: 4 bases; J trimming: 4 bases; junction bases outside the gene matches: 6. There are 15 residues in the CDR3. CDR3 loop: CASSTGQGTGNTIYF. The CDR3 bases are TGCGCCAGCAGCACCGGACAGGGGACCGGAAACACCATATATTTT.

This CDR3 reads CASSQVGQGAHYGYTF. CDR3 coding DNA: TGCGCCAGCAGCCAAGTCGGACAGGGGGCCCACTATGGCTACACCTTC. The chain joins TRBV4-1 to TRBJ1-2; 11 nucleotides agree with TRBD1. The CDR3 loop spans 16 amino acids. Germline values: CDR1 MGHRA, CDR2 YSYEKL. With 1 base clipped from V and 3 bases from J, the junction kept 4 bases outside the gene matches.

The chain has TRBV6-1 and TRBJ1-2; the D gene is possibly TRBD1 (6 bases). V was cut by 8 bases and J by 6 bases, with 13 bases left in between. CDR3 length: 12 amino acids. The V gene's germline CDR1 is MNHNS and CDR2 SASEGT. The CDR3 here is CASADSRDGYTF. The DNA for the CDR3 is TGTGCCAGCGCGGACAGCCGGGATGGCTACACCTTC.